This TCR beta chain was retrieved from a study of regulatory T cells in long-lasting Graves disease. Overall study results and limits: Those with persistent disease had in common more public clonotypes (approximately 2,500) than new patients (approximately 970). Persistent Graves' patients possessed reduced TCR diversity relative to recently diagnosed ones.

V shed 0 bases and J shed 6 bases, with 19 bases lying between them. Germline V lookup: CDR1 DFQATT, CDR2 SNEGSKA (reference sequence). The CDR3 length is 16 residues. Relying on iRepertoire HTBI primers and Arm-PCR of CDR3 regions, the team built TCR beta libraries. Using its own MiXCR run on the multiplex PCR reads, TCRdb lists one record per CDR3 protein. The data contain roughly 360,000 distinct CDR3 sequences, approximately 12% of them singletons. The sample's time point: newly diagnosed GD, antithyroid drugs for less than 3 months. After RNA was extracted from PBMCs, the TCR library was made from it. The patients included were those that came from an endocrinology department in Xi'an, China. This clonotype was seen repeatedly, ten times or more. Its target is unknown. These data also featured in a second study, about T cells in Graves' hyperthyroidism and ophthalmopathy. That study reports: Patients between 18 and 65 years old had hyperthyroidism, newly diagnosed and lasting under 2 months.

The chain links TRBV20-1 to TRBJ2-3, with D perhaps matching TRBD2 (6 bases). Material: peripheral blood mononuclear cells (PBMCs), obtained at new diagnosis, from a patient treated with antithyroid drugs. The clonotype originates from a woman in her late teens or twenties with Graves disease. Here the CDR3 DNA reads TGCAGTGCTAGAGATGAGTTACCTCTAGCGCCGGATACGCAGTATTTT. It yields the protein CSARDELPLAPDTQYF.